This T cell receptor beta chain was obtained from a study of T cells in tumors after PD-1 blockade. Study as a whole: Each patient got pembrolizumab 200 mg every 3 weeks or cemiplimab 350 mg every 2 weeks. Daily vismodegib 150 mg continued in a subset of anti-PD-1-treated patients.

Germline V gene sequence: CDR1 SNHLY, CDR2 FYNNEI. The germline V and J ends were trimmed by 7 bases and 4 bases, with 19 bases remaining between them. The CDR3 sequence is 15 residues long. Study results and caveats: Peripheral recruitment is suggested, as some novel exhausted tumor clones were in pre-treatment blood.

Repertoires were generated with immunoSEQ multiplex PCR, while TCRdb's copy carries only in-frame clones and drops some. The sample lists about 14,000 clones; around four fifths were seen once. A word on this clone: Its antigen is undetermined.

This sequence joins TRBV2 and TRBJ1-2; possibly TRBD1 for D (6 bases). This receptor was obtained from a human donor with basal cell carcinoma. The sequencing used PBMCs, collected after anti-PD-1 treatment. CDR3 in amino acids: CASNPGTPWAYGYTF. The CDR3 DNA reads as TGTGCCAGCAACCCCGGGACACCATGGGCCTATGGCTACACCTTC.